In its sample, the clone carrying this TCR beta chain was seen a few times. Its target is unknown. The record originates from a study of T-cell memory formation after mild COVID-19. General observations from the study: Among clones contracting day 15 to 85, CD4/CD8 was balanced, whereas later expanders leaned CD4+.

Trimming left V 4 bases short and J 7 bases short, with 8 bases between. Germline CDR1 and CDR2: LNHNV and YYDKDF (reference sequence). The length of the CDR3 is 12 residues. TCRdb recomputed calls from the 5' RACE reads with MiXCR, one row per CDR3 protein. The sample shows about 140,000 distinct CDR3 sequences, about 14% of them seen only once. Sequencing was done on a sample of PBMCs or a T cell subset sorted from them (not recorded which). The chain employs TRBV15 and TRBJ2-1; D is undetermined. The receptor's source is an adult woman who had mild COVID-19 (a few samples of this study predate the infection). Cell type and time point are not known. CDR3 DNA sequence: TGTGCCACCAGCATGGAAGGGAATGAGCAGTTCTTC. As protein: CATSMEGNEQFF.